The 8 T cell receptor beta chains below were found in one sample sequenced in a study of T cell clusters in autoimmune cytopenias. TRB was amplified from approximately 230 ng of peripheral blood genomic DNA per sample. TRB rearrangements were amplified by touch-down multiplex PCR with mixed TRB-A/B primers. Each CDR3 protein gets one entry in TCRdb, which reprocessed the multiplex PCR reads and gives no DNA. Its table records about 2,800 distinct CDR3 sequences. Sequencing used peripheral blood. These TCRs come from a human donor with an autoimmune cytopenia or autoimmune hepatitis (not recorded which).

This clonotype counts as medium-sized by frequency. The chain has TRBV7-2 and TRBJ2-3; TCRdb gives TRBD1 as the D gene, but with no DNA this cannot be confirmed. This CDR3 has 12 residues. CDR1 SGHTA and CDR2 FQGNSA come from the germline V gene. The CDR3 is CASSPWGDTQYF.

This clonotype is identified as medium-sized from frequency. This sequence joins TRBV11-1 and TRBJ2-3; the TRBD2 assignment by TCRdb is unverifiable without DNA. The germline gives CDR1 SGHAT, CDR2 FQDESV (reference sequence). This CDR3 contains 17 residues. The CDR3 loop reads CASSLGLAGARADTQYF.

Frequency places this clonotype as medium-sized. This rearrangement joins TRBV30 to TRBJ2-3; TCRdb designates TRBD2, a call that cannot be tested without DNA. Germline V gene sequence: CDR1 GTSNPN, CDR2 SVGIG (reference sequence). This CDR3 comprises 14 residues. CDR3 region: CAWSLSGSTDTQYF.

This clonotype is classed as medium-sized by frequency. The chain combines TRBV27 with TRBJ1-6. Germline loops: CDR1 MNHEY, CDR2 SMNVEV (reference sequence). The CDR3 runs 16 residues. The chain's CDR3 is CASSLSPSLYNSPLHF.

By frequency, this clonotype is medium-sized. The J gene is TRBJ2-1, the V gene TRBV12-3 or TRBV12-4; with no DNA, the TCRdb D assignment of TRBD1 cannot be verified. This CDR3 comprises 15 residues. Here the CDR3 reads CASSREGQGTNEQFF.

Measured by frequency, this clonotype is large. The chain employs TRBV29-1 and TRBJ1-1. The CDR3 length is 13 residues. Germline assignment: CDR1 SQVTM and CDR2 ANQGSEA. The CDR3 spells CSVVPTLNTEAFF.

Measured by frequency, this clonotype is medium-sized (0.01 to 0.1%). Here the CDR3 reads CASSPRDRARGTQYF. The chain is built from TRBV18 and TRBJ2-5; TCRdb names TRBD1, which stays unverified in the absence of DNA. The CDR3 sequence is 15 residues long. Germline values: CDR1 KGHSH, CDR2 LQKENI.

This clonotype is called medium-sized based on its frequency. J is TRBJ2-3 and V is TRBV27; TCRdb's D call of TRBD1 is untestable without DNA. The CDR3 runs to 13 residues. The germline V gene encodes CDR1 MNHEY and CDR2 SMNVEV (reference sequence). The CDR3 region is CASSHGRDRGKYF.